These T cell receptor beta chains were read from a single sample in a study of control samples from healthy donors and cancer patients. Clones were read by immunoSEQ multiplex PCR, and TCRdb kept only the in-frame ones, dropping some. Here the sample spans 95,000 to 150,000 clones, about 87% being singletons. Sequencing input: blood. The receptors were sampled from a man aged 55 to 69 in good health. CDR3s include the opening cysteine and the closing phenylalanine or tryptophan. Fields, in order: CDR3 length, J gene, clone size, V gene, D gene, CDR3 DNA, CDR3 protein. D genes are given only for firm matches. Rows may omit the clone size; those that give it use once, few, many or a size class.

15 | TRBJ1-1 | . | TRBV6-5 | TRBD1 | TGTGCCAGCAGTAACCCGGGACAGGCCAACACTGAAGCTTTCTTT | CASSNPGQANTEAFF
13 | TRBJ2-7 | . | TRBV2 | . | TGTGCCAGCAGTGGGTACGGGTCCTACGAGCAGTACTTC | CASSGYGSYEQYF
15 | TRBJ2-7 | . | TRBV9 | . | TGTGCCAGCAGCGTATCAATCGGGAATAGCAACGAGCAGTACTTC | CASSVSIGNSNEQYF
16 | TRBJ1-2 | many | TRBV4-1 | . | TGCGCCAGCAGCCACGGGGGGACTCAGGAATTGAGTGGCTACACCTTC | CASSHGGTQELSGYTF
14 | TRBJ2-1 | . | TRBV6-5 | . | TGTGCCAGCACTCAGGCAGGGGCCCCCAATGAGCAGTTCTTC | CASTQAGAPNEQFF
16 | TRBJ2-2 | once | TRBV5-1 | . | TGCGCCAGCAGCTTATGGGTAGGGCCAAACACCGGGGAGCTGTTTTTT | CASSLWVGPNTGELFF
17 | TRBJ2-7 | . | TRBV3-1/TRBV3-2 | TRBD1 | TGTGCCAGCAGCCAAGCAATCCTCCGGGACAGGGCCTACGAGCAGTACTTC | CASSQAILRDRAYEQYF
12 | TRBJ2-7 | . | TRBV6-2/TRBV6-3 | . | TGTGCCAGCAGCCCGACACTTTACGAGCAGTACTTC | CASSPTLYEQYF
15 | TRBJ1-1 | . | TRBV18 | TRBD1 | TGTGCCAGCTCACGTACACAGGGGACGGGCACTGAAGCTTTCTTT | CASSRTQGTGTEAFF
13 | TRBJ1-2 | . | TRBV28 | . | TGTGCCAGCAGTTTACAGGGTCCTGGCGGCTACACCTTC | CASSLQGPGGYTF
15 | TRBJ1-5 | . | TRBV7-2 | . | TGTGCCAGCAGCTTAGGGGGCGCGGGGGGGCAGCCCCAGCATTTT | CASSLGGAGGQPQHF
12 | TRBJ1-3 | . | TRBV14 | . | TGTGCCAGCAGCCACAGTTTTTACACCATATATTTT | CASSHSFYTIYF
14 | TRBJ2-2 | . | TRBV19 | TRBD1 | TGTGCCAGTAGCGGACAGGGGGCCGGTGTGGAGCTGTTTTTT | CASSGQGAGVELFF
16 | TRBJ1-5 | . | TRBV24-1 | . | TGTGCCACCAGTGATTCAGACACTAGTCTCAATCAGCCCCAGCATTTT | CATSDSDTSLNQPQHF
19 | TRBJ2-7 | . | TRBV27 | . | TGTGCCAGCAGCAGTCGGGGGAATCCGGGCGCCGGGATATTGTGGGAGCAGTACTTC | CASSSRGNPGAGILWEQYF